This T cell receptor beta chain was identified in a study of blood T cell repertoires in COVID-19 (TCRdb year 2020). For the study in its entirety: Samples covering the acute and convalescent phases of COVID-19 were provided by collaborators in the United States, Italy and Spain. Where HLA class I and class II types were available, the types were taken from metadata supplied by the sample provider, not from assay-based typing. The samples were drawn from two sources: the first 160 participants of the ongoing ImmuneRACE study, and 1,200 or so subjects contributed by 6 global collaborators. The prospective study material was composed of cDNA or gDNA derived from T cells, B-cell-depleted T cells, or PBMCs. A de-identified subject ID, COVID-19 status, age in years and sex were almost always included in the sample metadata. Deeply sampled blood TCRbeta repertoires from subjects exposed to, actively infected with, or recovered from COVID-19 were included in the dataset. The repertoires were released in a freely available public database meant as a resource for research on the immune response to SARS-CoV-2.

Enrolling through a virtual design, the prospective study's participants ranged in age from roughly 18 to 89 years and lived across some 22 United States geographic areas. To assign participants to cohorts, the prospective study relied on clinical history that participants themselves reported in a screening survey and a study questionnaire. Mobile phlebotomists in the prospective study collected whole blood, serum and a nasopharyngeal or oropharyngeal swab from every participant. Participants in the prospective study had the option to provide additional blood draws and questionnaires over a roughly 2-month period. Blood samples from the prospective study were shipped frozen or at room temperature prior to DNA extraction. TCRbeta CDR3 regions were amplified from genomic DNA using the immunoSEQ Assay, a bias-controlled multiplex PCR. From the authors' description of their analysis: The number of nucleated cells in each sample was estimated by amplification of reference gene primers within the assay. Sequence reads were collapsed and filtered to measure the absolute abundance of every unique TCRbeta CDR3 rearrangement. For each sample, productive Simpson clonality was calculated as the square root of Simpson's diversity index over productive rearrangements. TCRdb took this table from immuneACCESS and kept in-frame rearrangements with V and J called. Such tables lack part of the clones; where checked against another copy, unresolved V genes explain under half of the gap, and the rest is unexplained. The V and J calls and clone size are taken from that table; D and trimming were inferred from the DNA. Recorded for this sample are 250,000 or so clones; around 90% of them occurred a single time. Clones ranked in the top ten supply about 4% of the sample.

This clone was observed a single time. Its antigen specificity is not known. Base qualities are not at hand, and no much larger clone is one base apart. Points the paper makes about the study in general: How much clinical and demographic metadata was included differed by source and by participant, and the metadata was provided uncurated.

This clonotype was obtained from a woman in her thirties with acute COVID-19. Material for sequencing was PBMCs or T cells enriched from blood (not recorded which).

The sequence in DNA is TGTGCCAGCAGTTACATGGACCGGCGGGGCACAGATACGCAGTATTTT. It specifies CASSYMDRRGTDTQYF. The receptor chain draws on TRBV6-5 and TRBJ2-3; the best D guess is TRBD2, with 5 bases matching. Reading from cysteine to phenylalanine, the CDR3 counts 16 amino acids. Just CDR3 DNA is preserved here, 48 bases in frame from base 1. The V end loses 2 bases and the J end loses 1 base, and a stretch of 13 bases separates them. CDR1 and CDR2, looked up from the germline V gene, are MNHEY and SVGAGI.